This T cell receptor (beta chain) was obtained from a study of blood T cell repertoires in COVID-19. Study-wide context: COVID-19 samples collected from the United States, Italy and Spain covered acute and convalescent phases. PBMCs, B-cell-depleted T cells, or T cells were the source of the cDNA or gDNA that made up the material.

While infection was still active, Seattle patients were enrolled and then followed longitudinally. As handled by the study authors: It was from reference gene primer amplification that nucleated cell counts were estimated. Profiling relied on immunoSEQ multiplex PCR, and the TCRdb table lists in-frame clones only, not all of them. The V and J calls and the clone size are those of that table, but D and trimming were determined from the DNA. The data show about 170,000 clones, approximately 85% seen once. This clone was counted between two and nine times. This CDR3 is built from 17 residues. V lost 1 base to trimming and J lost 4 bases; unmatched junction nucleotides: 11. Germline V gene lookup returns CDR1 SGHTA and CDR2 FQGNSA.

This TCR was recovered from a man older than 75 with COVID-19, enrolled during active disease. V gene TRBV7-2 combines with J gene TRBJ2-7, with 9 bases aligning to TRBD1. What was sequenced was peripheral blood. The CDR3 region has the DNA TGTGCCAGCAGCTTAGGGAGCGGGGCGGGACAGGGATACGAGCAGTACTTC. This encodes CASSLGSGAGQGYEQYF.